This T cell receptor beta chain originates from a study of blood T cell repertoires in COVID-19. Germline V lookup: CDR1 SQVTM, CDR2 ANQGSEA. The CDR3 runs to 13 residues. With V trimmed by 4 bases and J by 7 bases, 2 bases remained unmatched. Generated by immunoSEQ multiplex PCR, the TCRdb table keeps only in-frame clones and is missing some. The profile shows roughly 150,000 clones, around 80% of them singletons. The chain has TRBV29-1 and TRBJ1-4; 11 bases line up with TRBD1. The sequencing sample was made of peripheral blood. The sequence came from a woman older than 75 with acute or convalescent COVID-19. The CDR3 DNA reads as TGCAGCGTTGGGGACAGGGGGAGTGAAAAACTGTTTTTT. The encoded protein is CSVGDRGSEKLFF.